What follows are 26 T cell receptor beta chains derived from one specimen sequenced in a study of blood T cell repertoires in COVID-19. Generated by immunoSEQ multiplex PCR, the TCRdb table keeps only in-frame clones and is missing some. The sample lists approximately 330,000 clones, 87% occurring once. Sequencing was done on a sample of peripheral blood. The receptors shown here come from a man aged 30 to 39 with COVID-19, enrolled during active disease.

This chain connects TRBV3-1 (or the pseudogene TRBV3-2) to TRBJ2-5, with 12 nucleotides matching TRBD2. Germline CDR1 reads LGHDT; CDR2 reads YNNKEL (reference sequence). The CDR3 sequence is 18 residues long. V was pared by 2 bases and J by 1 base, with 8 bases of the junction left unmatched. DNA of the CDR3: TGTGCCAGCAGCCAACGGCCCGGGACTAGCGGGTTCCAAGAGACCCAGTACTTC. Encoded protein: CASSQRPGTSGFQETQYF.

The rearrangement links TRBV4-1 to TRBJ2-1, with D perhaps matching TRBD2 (7 bases). The CDR3 consists of 17 residues. Trimming shortened V by 4 bases and J by 13 bases, and 29 bases separated the two germline ends. Per germline, CDR1 MGHRA and CDR2 YSYEKL. CDR3 amino acids: CASSREAGARAQEGQFF. In DNA, the CDR3 is TGCGCCAGCAGCCGGGAGGCGGGGGCACGAGCTCAAGAGGGACAGTTCTTC.

This chain connects TRBV12-5 to TRBJ2-2; tentatively, D is TRBD1 (5 bases). The CDR3 has 16 amino acids. V was pared by 2 bases and J by 1 base, with 11 bases between. Germline CDR1 reads LGHNT; CDR2 reads FRNRAP. CDR3 coding DNA: TGTGCTAGTGGTTTGATGTGGCAGGGGAACACCGGGGAGCTGTTTTTT. Translated, it gives CASGLMWQGNTGELFF.

The chain employs TRBV2 and TRBJ2-1, with TRBD2 identical over 13 bases. Germline values: CDR1 SNHLY, CDR2 FYNNEI. The CDR3 runs 15 residues. Losses at the gene ends were 3 bases for V and 5 bases for J; bases not matched to a gene: 1. The CDR3 DNA sequence: TGTGCCAGCAGTGAGGGACTAGCGGGGAACAATGAGCAGTTCTTC. The encoded protein is CASSEGLAGNNEQFF.

The chain recombines TRBV7-2 with TRBJ1-2, with 7 bases matching TRBD1. The CDR3 is 17 amino acids. CDR1 and CDR2 (germline): SGHTA, FQGNSA. The trim removed 1 base at V and 4 bases at J, leaving 12 bases unmatched. CDR3 in DNA: TGTGCCAGCAGCTTAGGACTTGAAAACAGGGGCGGCTATGGCTACACCTTC. It codes for CASSLGLENRGGYGYTF.

CDR3 bases: TGCGCCAGCAGGGGACGAACAGGGACCTACGAGCAGTACTTC. As protein: CASRGRTGTYEQYF. V and J are TRBV5-1 and TRBJ2-7, with D possibly matching TRBD1 (6 bases). CDR1 is SGHRS and CDR2 is YFSETQ in the germline V gene. V lost 5 bases and J 2 bases, leaving 14 bases between the germline ends. The CDR3 covers 14 residues.

For this clone: A junction end diverges from the germline sequence, so it may reflect a read error. The chain joins TRBV19 to TRBJ1-2, with TRBD1 identical over 7 bases. This CDR3 spans 16 amino acids. Germline CDR1 reads LNHDA; CDR2 reads SQIVND (reference sequence). The CDR3 bases are TGTGCCAGTTCTACGGGACAGCCCACCCGAGGATCTGGCCACACCTTC. Protein: CASSTGQPTRGSGHTF.

Only one count was recorded for this clone. In nucleotides, the CDR3 is TGTGCCAGCAGCCTGGGACAGCCCATTAGCAATCAGCCCCAGCATTTT. This codes for CASSLGQPISNQPQHF. This chain connects TRBV5-6 to TRBJ1-5; 7 bases are a match to TRBD1. The ends lost 4 bases at V and 0 bases at J; junction bases unmatched: 7. The CDR3 has 16 amino acids. Per germline, CDR1 SGHDT and CDR2 YYEEEE.

This chain joins TRBV7-2 and TRBJ2-3; 9 nucleotides line up with TRBD1. The germline V gene encodes CDR1 SGHTA and CDR2 FQGNSA. With V trimmed by 0 bases and J by 2 bases, 6 bases remained unmatched. The CDR3 contains 17 residues. CDR3 sequence: CASSLASQGASTDTQYF. The CDR3 DNA reads TGTGCCAGCAGCTTAGCCTCACAGGGGGCTTCCACAGATACGCAGTATTTT.

The V gene is TRBV4-3, the J gene TRBJ2-3, with D hard to call. Between the trimmed V and J ends, which lost 0 bases and 2 bases, there was a span of 9 bases. This CDR3 spans 15 amino acids. CDR1 is LGHNA and CDR2 is YSLEER in the germline V gene. CDR3 sequence (DNA): TGCGCCAGCAGCCAAGATCGGGTCTACACAGATACGCAGTATTTT. It translates to CASSQDRVYTDTQYF.

V gene TRBV11-1 combines with J gene TRBJ1-1; TRBD1 is a possible D gene (5 bases). Germline V gene sequence: CDR1 SGHAT, CDR2 FQDESV (reference sequence). Trimming took 5 bases from V and 8 from J, leaving 9 bases between them. This CDR3 comprises 11 residues. CDR3 loop: CASSPGGEAFF. CDR3 nucleotide sequence: TGTGCCAGCAGCCCCGGGGGAGAAGCTTTCTTT.

V is TRBV9 and J is TRBJ1-3, with a possible D match to TRBD1 (5 bases). Trimming removed 0 bases from V and 0 bases from J, with 13 bases in between. Germline CDR1 SGDLS, CDR2 YYNGEE. CDR3 length equals 17 residues. The chain's CDR3 is CASSVDSGLSSGNTIYF. CDR3 DNA sequence: TGTGCCAGCAGCGTAGACTCAGGGCTTAGCTCTGGAAACACCATATATTTT.

This chain joins TRBV7-2 and TRBJ2-7; 11 bases fit TRBD2. Trimming at V came to 5 bases and at J to 2 bases, leaving 5 bases not matched to a gene. Germline values: CDR1 SGHTA, CDR2 FQGNSA. The CDR3 sequence is 15 residues long. CDR3 in DNA: TGTGCCAGCAGCCGTATAGCGGGGGGGACCTACGAGCAGTACTTC. This sequence encodes CASSRIAGGTYEQYF. The full variable domain, rest sourced from reference TRBV7-2 and TRBJ2-7, is GAGVSQSPSNKVTEKGKDVELRCDPISGHTALYWYRQSLGQGLEFLIYFQGNSAPDKSGLPSDRFSAERTGGSVSTLTIQRTQQEDSAVYLCASSRIAGGTYEQYFGPGTRLTVT.

The V gene is TRBV28, the J gene TRBJ2-3, with 10 bases matching TRBD2. The CDR3 consists of 16 residues. J gave up 0 bases and V 8 bases, and 8 bases lay outside the gene matches. Germline V gene lookup returns CDR1 MDHEN and CDR2 SYDVKM. Here the CDR3 reads CASQLAGFASTDTQYF. The CDR3 DNA sequence: TGTGCCAGCCAACTAGCGGGATTCGCTAGCACAGATACGCAGTATTTT. The entire variable domain, with the rest obtained from reference TRBV28 and TRBJ2-3, is as follows: DVKVTQSSRYLVKRTGEKVFLECVQDMDHENMFWYRQDPGLGLRLIYFSYDVKMKEKGDIPEGYSVSREKKERFSLILESASTNQTSMYLCASQLAGFASTDTQYFGPGTRLTVL.

In this sample, this clone turned up a few times. The V gene is TRBV28, the J gene TRBJ2-7; D perhaps matches TRBD1 (6 bases). Germline CDR1 reads MDHEN; CDR2 reads SYDVKM. The CDR3 runs to 16 residues. Deletions cut 2 bases from V and 0 bases from J, with 14 bases between. In nucleotides, the CDR3 is TGTGCCAGCAGTTTAATCCGGACAGCGAGCTCCTACGAGCAGTACTTC. This encodes CASSLIRTASSYEQYF.

The chain couples TRBV15 to TRBJ2-5; 10 bases fit TRBD1. V was pared by 5 bases and J by 2 bases, with 2 bases of the junction left unmatched. The germline gives CDR1 LNHNV, CDR2 YYDKDF (reference sequence). The CDR3 spans 14 residues. Here the CDR3 reads CATSRTGGQETQYF. CDR3 sequence (DNA): TGTGCCACCAGCCGGACAGGGGGACAAGAGACCCAGTACTTC.

The V and J genes are TRBV6-6 and TRBJ1-3, with D maybe TRBD1 (6 bases). The V and J ends lost 4 bases and 6 bases respectively, with 10 bases between them. The germline V gene encodes CDR1 MNHNY and CDR2 SVGAGI (reference sequence). The CDR3 sequence is 13 residues long. The chain's CDR3 is CASSWQGQNTIYF. The CDR3 nucleotides read TGTGCCAGCAGTTGGCAGGGGCAAAACACCATATATTTT.

The J gene is TRBJ1-1, the V gene TRBV28; the D gene is possibly TRBD1 (5 bases). Germline CDR1 is MDHEN and CDR2 is SYDVKM. V was shortened by 5 bases and J by 1 base, with 8 bases between the two germline ends. The CDR3 sequence is 13 residues long. The CDR3, as DNA: TGTGCCAGCAGTGTCGGGGGGAACACTGAAGCTTTCTTT. Its protein product is CASSVGGNTEAFF.

The genes are TRBV7-2 and TRBJ2-2; D is perhaps TRBD2 (6 bases). The length of the CDR3 is 13 residues. Trimming stripped 5 bases from V and 9 bases from J, with 13 bases between. CDR1 is SGHTA, CDR2 FQGNSA, per germline. The CDR3 loop reads CASSQYTSRELFF. The CDR3, as DNA: TGTGCCAGCAGCCAATATACTAGCCGGGAGCTGTTTTTT.

V and J are TRBV24-1 and TRBJ2-1, with TRBD1 identical over 7 bases. Germline V gene lookup returns CDR1 KGHDR and CDR2 SFDVKD. Trimming took 6 bases from V and 4 from J; bases not matched to a gene: 8. The CDR3 has 15 amino acids. The CDR3 spells CATSQQGVVYNEQFF. CDR3 nucleotides: TGTGCCACCAGTCAGCAGGGGGTGGTTTACAATGAGCAGTTCTTC.

The V gene is TRBV6-6, the J gene TRBJ1-5; 8 nucleotides match TRBD1. V lost 5 bases and J lost 2; bases outside the gene matches: 5. Per germline, CDR1 MNHNY and CDR2 SVGAGI (reference sequence). The CDR3 contains 15 residues. CDR3 in amino acids: CASSRTGMGNQPQHF. Written as DNA, the CDR3 is TGTGCCAGCAGTCGGACAGGGATGGGCAATCAGCCCCAGCATTTT.

This clone has only a few counts. The chain couples TRBV10-3 to TRBJ1-1; the match to TRBD1 covers 10 bases. The germline V gene has CDR1 ENHRY and CDR2 SYGVKD. The CDR3 loop spans 15 amino acids. The junction had 9 bases not matched to a gene; V was cut back by 6 bases and J by 5 bases. CDR3 loop: CAIRRQGARFTEAFF. For the CDR3, the DNA is TGTGCCATCAGACGACAGGGGGCTAGGTTTACTGAAGCTTTCTTT.

The chain joins TRBV7-8 to TRBJ2-7, with D perhaps matching TRBD1 (5 bases). V shed 2 bases and J shed 9 bases, with 11 bases lying between them. The CDR3 has 12 amino acids. CDR1 and CDR2 (germline): SGHVS, FQNEAQ. The CDR3 here is CASSLTLQGQYF. The CDR3 DNA reads as TGTGCCAGCAGCTTAACTCTCCAGGGGCAGTACTTC.

The V call is TRBV6-5, the J call TRBJ2-7; the D gene is possibly TRBD1 (5 bases). The CDR3 loop spans 14 amino acids. In germline, CDR1 is MNHEY, CDR2 SVGAGI. V gave up 4 bases and J gave up 0 bases, with 10 bases separating them. Here the CDR3 reads CASSLSQGSYEQYF. The CDR3 nucleotides read TGTGCCAGCAGTTTGTCGCAGGGCTCCTACGAGCAGTACTTC.

The V gene is TRBV6-2 or TRBV6-3, the J gene TRBJ1-6; 7 bases fit TRBD1. This CDR3 has 17 residues. V was pared by 0 bases and J by 10 bases, with 12 bases of the junction left unmatched. Germline V gene sequence: CDR1 MNHEY, CDR2 SVGEGT. In DNA form, the CDR3 reads TGTGCCAGCAGTTACTCGCCTAGAGGGACAGTGGACTCACCCCTCCACTTT. Protein: CASSYSPRGTVDSPLHF.

The chain is built from TRBV27 and TRBJ2-7, with D possibly being TRBD2 (5 bases). This CDR3 is 13 amino acids long. V was shortened by 7 bases and J by 6 bases, with 16 bases between the two germline ends. Germline assignment: CDR1 MNHEY and CDR2 SMNVEV (reference sequence). The CDR3 is CASTEADSGEQYF. CDR3 coding DNA: TGTGCCAGCACGGAGGCGGACTCAGGCGAGCAGTACTTC.